This TCR beta chain was documented in a study of post-analysis software for immune sequencing data. Whole-study findings and limits: TRBV5-6, TRBV5-1 and TRBV20-1 were among roughly 5 TRBV segments more frequent in patients than controls.

Unique molecular identifiers tagged the TCR beta cDNA libraries. TCRdb reanalysed the PCR reads using MiXCR and keeps one entry per CDR3 protein. The sample has a few hundred thousand distinct CDR3 sequences; 35% to 40% are singletons. The CDR3 runs to 15 residues. V lost 3 bases to trimming and J lost 8 bases; unmatched junction nucleotides: 8. This clonotype was recorded many times. Antigen unknown. The TCR was taken from a girl aged 10-17 years with multiple sclerosis. The chain employs TRBV12-3 or TRBV12-4 and TRBJ2-1, with 9 bases matching TRBD2. Input material: blood. CDR3 region: CASSFAGGPSDEQFF. Written as DNA, the CDR3 is TGTGCCAGCAGTTTTGCGGGAGGGCCCTCGGATGAGCAGTTCTTC.